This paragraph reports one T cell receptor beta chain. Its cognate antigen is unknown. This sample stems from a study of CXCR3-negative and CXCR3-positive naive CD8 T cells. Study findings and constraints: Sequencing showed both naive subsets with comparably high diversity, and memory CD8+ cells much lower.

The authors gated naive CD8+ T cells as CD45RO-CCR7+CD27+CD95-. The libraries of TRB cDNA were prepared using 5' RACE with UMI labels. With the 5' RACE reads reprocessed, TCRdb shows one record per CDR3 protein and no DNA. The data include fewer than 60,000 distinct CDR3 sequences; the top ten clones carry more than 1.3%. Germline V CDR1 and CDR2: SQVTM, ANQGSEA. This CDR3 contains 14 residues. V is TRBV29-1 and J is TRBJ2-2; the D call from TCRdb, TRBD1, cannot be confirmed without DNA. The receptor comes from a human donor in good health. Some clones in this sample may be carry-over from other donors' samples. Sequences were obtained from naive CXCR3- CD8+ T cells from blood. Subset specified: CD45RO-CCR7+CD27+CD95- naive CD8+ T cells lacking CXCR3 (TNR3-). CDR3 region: CSVAGQPNTGELFF.